A selection of T cell receptor beta chains follows, all from one sample in a study of T cells after posttransplantation cyclophosphamide. This table comes from immunoSEQ multiplex PCR, and its TCRdb copy is limited to in-frame clones, with some not included. In total the sample includes about 15,000 clones, none of them seen once. Material: PBMCs, obtained about 1,200 days after allogeneic stem cell transplant with posttransplant cyclophosphamide. The receptors originated from a female patient in her forties or fifties who received an allogeneic stem cell transplant from a related donor, was CMV-positive, and had no GVHD. Some of the T cells may derive from the graft donor. Each CDR3 is given with its conserved first and last residue. The D gene is left open where the match is weak. Clone size is shown for a subset of rows, as once, few, many or a class of expanded clone.

clone_size: many; v_call: TRBV7-9; cdr3_length: 12; d_call: NA; j_call: TRBJ1-1; cdr3_nt: TGTGCCACCCAGGGCCGACGGAGTGAAGCTTTCTTT; cdr3_aa: CATQGRRSEAFF
clone_size: many; v_call: TRBV4-1; cdr3_length: 15; d_call: TRBD1; j_call: TRBJ1-1; cdr3_nt: TGCGCCAGCAGCCAACTGGGACAGGGGTTCACTGAAGCTTTCTTT; cdr3_aa: CASSQLGQGFTEAFF
clone_size: many; v_call: TRBV11-1; cdr3_length: 17; d_call: TRBD2; j_call: TRBJ2-2; cdr3_nt: TGTGCCAGCAGCTTACGGGTTCTAGCGGGGAACACCGGGGAGCTGTTTTTT; cdr3_aa: CASSLRVLAGNTGELFF
clone_size: few; v_call: TRBV7-9; cdr3_length: 14; d_call: NA; j_call: TRBJ2-3; cdr3_nt: TGTGCCAGCAGCTTAGGGCAGGTGACAGATACGCAGTACTTT; cdr3_aa: CASSLGQVTDTQYF
clone_size: many; v_call: TRBV6-6; cdr3_length: 13; d_call: TRBD1; j_call: TRBJ1-6; cdr3_nt: TGTGCCAGCATGACAGGGGCGAATTCACCCCTCCACTTT; cdr3_aa: CASMTGANSPLHF
clone_size: few; v_call: TRBV11-2; cdr3_length: 11; d_call: NA; j_call: TRBJ1-2; cdr3_nt: TGTGCCAGCAGCTCGTCCCGGGAATACACCTTC; cdr3_aa: CASSSSREYTF
clone_size: NA; v_call: TRBV4-1; cdr3_length: 16; d_call: NA; j_call: TRBJ1-2; cdr3_nt: TGCGCCAGCAGCCAAAGGCCGGGGTCTTCAAATCGTGGCTACACCTTC; cdr3_aa: CASSQRPGSSNRGYTF
clone_size: many; v_call: TRBV5-6; cdr3_length: 14; d_call: TRBD2; j_call: TRBJ2-3; cdr3_nt: TGTGCCAGCAGTGTCGCGGGGGGCACAGATACGCAGTATTTT; cdr3_aa: CASSVAGGTDTQYF
clone_size: many; v_call: TRBV7-9; cdr3_length: 16; d_call: TRBD1; j_call: TRBJ1-1; cdr3_nt: TGTGCCAGCACTGGGAGGGGACAGGGGATCCTCACTGAAGCTTTCTTT; cdr3_aa: CASTGRGQGILTEAFF
clone_size: few; v_call: TRBV28; cdr3_length: 18; d_call: TRBD1; j_call: TRBJ1-6; cdr3_nt: TGTGCCAGCAGTCTCTCTACGGGACAGGGAGGCTATAATTCACCCCTCCACTTT; cdr3_aa: CASSLSTGQGGYNSPLHF
clone_size: many; v_call: TRBV18; cdr3_length: 15; d_call: NA; j_call: TRBJ1-4; cdr3_nt: TGTGCCAGCTCACCACCCAACCTCAGAGGAGAAAAACTGTTTTTT; cdr3_aa: CASSPPNLRGEKLFF
clone_size: many; v_call: TRBV5-6; cdr3_length: 14; d_call: NA; j_call: TRBJ1-5; cdr3_nt: TGTGCCAGCAGCTTGGGGACGGGAAATCAGCCCCAGCATTTT; cdr3_aa: CASSLGTGNQPQHF
clone_size: many; v_call: TRBV19; cdr3_length: 13; d_call: NA; j_call: TRBJ1-5; cdr3_nt: TGTGCCAGTAATAGGCAGGGCAATCAGCCCCAGCATTTT; cdr3_aa: CASNRQGNQPQHF
clone_size: many; v_call: TRBV5-1; cdr3_length: 14; d_call: TRBD1; j_call: TRBJ1-4; cdr3_nt: TGCGCCAGCAGCTTGGAGGGACAGGATGAAAAACTGTTTTTT; cdr3_aa: CASSLEGQDEKLFF
clone_size: many; v_call: TRBV18; cdr3_length: 13; d_call: NA; j_call: TRBJ2-7; cdr3_nt: TGTGCCAGCTCACCACCGGGCAGGAACGAGCAGTACTTC; cdr3_aa: CASSPPGRNEQYF
clone_size: NA; v_call: TRBV15; cdr3_length: 14; d_call: NA; j_call: TRBJ2-7; cdr3_nt: TGTGCCACCAGCAGAGATCTATCGGGTGGCGAGCAGTACTTC; cdr3_aa: CATSRDLSGGEQYF
clone_size: many; v_call: TRBV13; cdr3_length: 15; d_call: TRBD1; j_call: TRBJ1-6; cdr3_nt: TGTGCCAGCAGCTCGGACAGGTTATATAATTCACCCCTCCACTTT; cdr3_aa: CASSSDRLYNSPLHF
clone_size: NA; v_call: TRBV7-9; cdr3_length: 11; d_call: NA; j_call: TRBJ1-1; cdr3_nt: TGTGCCAGCAGCCCCGGGACTGAAGCTTTCTTT; cdr3_aa: CASSPGTEAFF
clone_size: many; v_call: TRBV15; cdr3_length: 16; d_call: TRBD1; j_call: TRBJ2-1; cdr3_nt: TGTGCCACCAGCAGGACGGGACAGAATTCCTACAATGAGCAGTTCTTC; cdr3_aa: CATSRTGQNSYNEQFF
clone_size: many; v_call: TRBV19; cdr3_length: 14; d_call: TRBD1; j_call: TRBJ2-4; cdr3_nt: TGTGCCAGTAGACGGACAGGGACTAAAAACATTCAGTACTTC; cdr3_aa: CASRRTGTKNIQYF
clone_size: many; v_call: TRBV5-5; cdr3_length: 15; d_call: TRBD1; j_call: TRBJ2-7; cdr3_nt: TGTGCCAGCAGCTTGGAGGGACAGGGAATAACCGAGCAGTACTTC; cdr3_aa: CASSLEGQGITEQYF
clone_size: many; v_call: TRBV28; cdr3_length: 15; d_call: NA; j_call: TRBJ1-1; cdr3_nt: TGTGCCAGCAGTGAACCCCGACTGTGGAACACTGAAGCTTTCTTT; cdr3_aa: CASSEPRLWNTEAFF
clone_size: many; v_call: TRBV5-6; cdr3_length: 15; d_call: TRBD2; j_call: TRBJ2-5; cdr3_nt: TGTGCCAGCAGCTTATTCGCGGGGGGGCCAGAGACCCAGTACTTC; cdr3_aa: CASSLFAGGPETQYF
clone_size: many; v_call: TRBV6-5; cdr3_length: 13; d_call: TRBD1; j_call: TRBJ1-2; cdr3_nt: TGTGCCAGTAGCAGGACAGGGGAGGAAGGCTACACCTTC; cdr3_aa: CASSRTGEEGYTF
clone_size: few; v_call: TRBV20-1; cdr3_length: 11; d_call: NA; j_call: TRBJ2-7; cdr3_nt: TGCAGTGCTAGTCTGCTAGACGAGCAGTACTTC; cdr3_aa: CSASLLDEQYF
clone_size: many; v_call: TRBV5-1; cdr3_length: 16; d_call: NA; j_call: TRBJ1-2; cdr3_nt: TGCGCCAGCAGCTTGGCGAGGTCTGGGGGGATCTATGGCTACACCTTC; cdr3_aa: CASSLARSGGIYGYTF
clone_size: many; v_call: TRBV13; cdr3_length: 15; d_call: TRBD2; j_call: TRBJ2-3; cdr3_nt: TGTGCCAGCAGCTGGAGCGGGGGGGCGAGAGATACGCAGTATTTT; cdr3_aa: CASSWSGGARDTQYF
clone_size: many; v_call: TRBV9; cdr3_length: 15; d_call: TRBD1; j_call: TRBJ2-7; cdr3_nt: TGTGCCAGCAGCGCGACAGGGGAGGTCTCCTACGAGCAGTACTTC; cdr3_aa: CASSATGEVSYEQYF